These 18 T cell receptor beta chains were sequenced from one sample in a study of Tregs in tolerant kidney transplant recipients. The protocol was immunoSEQ multiplex PCR, while the TCRdb copy is restricted to in-frame clones and leaves out a portion. The data contain tens of thousands of clones, roughly 93% of them singletons. Recipients received nonmyeloablative bone marrow transplants from related graft donors, with transient mixed chimerism. Here the sequenced sample was CD4+ T cells from blood (PBMCs), taken 12 months after the transplant. These receptors were obtained from a human patient who received a combined kidney and bone marrow transplant. Some T cells may trace back to the graft donor.

The J gene is TRBJ2-5, the V gene TRBV4-2, with a possible D match to TRBD2 (5 bases). The germline V gene encodes CDR1 LGHNA and CDR2 YNFKEQ. Trimming removed 2 bases at V and 0 bases at J, with 13 bases between. The CDR3 totals 16 residues. In nucleotides, the CDR3 is TGTGCCAGCAGCCAAAGCGGTCAGGCCTACCAAGAGACCCAGTACTTC. It is translated as CASSQSGQAYQETQYF.

This chain uses TRBV19 with TRBJ2-3; 11 bases align to TRBD2. J lost 8 bases, V lost 7 bases, and 8 bases had no gene match. Germline V lookup: CDR1 LNHDA, CDR2 SQIVND (reference sequence). The CDR3 extends over 14 amino acids. This chain's CDR3 is CASKIAGGPGTQYF. The CDR3 DNA is TGTGCCAGTAAAATAGCGGGAGGGCCCGGTACGCAGTATTTT.

This chain links TRBV7-9 with TRBJ2-7, with 8 bases aligning to TRBD2. The length of the CDR3 is 15 residues. Germline V CDR1 and CDR2: SEHNR, FQNEAQ (reference sequence). With 1 base clipped from V and 0 bases from J, the junction kept 2 bases outside the gene matches. The CDR3, as DNA: TGTGCCAGCAGCTTAGGACTAGCGAACTCCTACGAGCAGTACTTC. The encoded protein is CASSLGLANSYEQYF. Full variable domain (outside the CDR3, taken from reference TRBV7-9 and TRBJ2-7): DTGVSQNPRHKITKRGQNVTFRCDPISEHNRLYWYRQTLGQGPEFLTYFQNEAQLEKSRLLSDRFSAERPKGSFSTLEIQRTEQGDSAMYLCASSLGLANSYEQYFGPGTRLTVT.

The V and J genes are TRBV2 and TRBJ2-5; TRBD1 matches at 8 bases. The CDR3 has 12 residues. CDR1 SNHLY and CDR2 FYNNEI come from the germline V gene. V trimming: 10 bases; J trimming: 9 bases; junction bases outside the gene matches: 10. The CDR3 reads CATRDRRLAQYF. In DNA form, the CDR3 reads TGTGCCACCCGGGACAGGAGGTTAGCCCAGTACTTC.

The chain has TRBV5-4 and TRBJ2-1; 10 nucleotides match TRBD2. The J segment lost 8 bases and the V segment lost 4 bases, leaving 15 bases of the junction unmatched. Germline V gene sequence: CDR1 SGHNT, CDR2 YYREEE (reference sequence). This CDR3 contains 17 residues. The DNA of the CDR3 is TGTGCCAGCAGCGCGGTGAATCTAGCGGGAGAACTGTATGAGCAGTTCTTC. Amino acids: CASSAVNLAGELYEQFF.

This chain links TRBV7-9 with TRBJ2-4; possibly TRBD2 for D (5 bases). There are 16 residues in the CDR3. The V end lost 5 bases, the J end lost 0 bases, and 14 bases lay between the germline ends. CDR1 and CDR2 (germline): SEHNR, FQNEAQ (reference sequence). The CDR3 DNA sequence: TGTGCCAGCAGCCCGTACCGGGAACTAGCCAAAAACATTCAGTACTTC. As protein: CASSPYRELAKNIQYF.

This clone was picked up one time. CDR3: CASSYSTGHGYTF. Here the CDR3 DNA reads TGTGCCAGCAGTTACTCGACAGGGCATGGCTACACCTTC. The chain carries TRBV6-5 and TRBJ1-2; TRBD1 aligns across 7 bases. Germline V gene lookup returns CDR1 MNHEY and CDR2 SVGAGI. V gave up 0 bases and J gave up 6 bases; unmatched junction bases: 1. The CDR3 is 13 amino acids.

The CDR3 DNA is TGCAGCGTTGGGGGGGACTCCGGGGGGGACGGTGAGCAGTTCTTC. Translating it yields CSVGGDSGGDGEQFF. The rearrangement links TRBV29-1 to TRBJ2-1, with TRBD2 matching over 8 bases. The CDR3 contains 15 residues. The junction had 14 bases not matched to a gene; V was cut back by 4 bases and J by 9 bases. Germline V gives CDR1 SQVTM, CDR2 ANQGSEA.

Worth noting for this clone: Additional DNA sequences in this sample encode the identical CDR3. This chain uses TRBV11-3 with TRBJ2-7, with 7 bases matching TRBD2. CDR1 is SGHNT, CDR2 YENEEA, per germline. V lost 1 base, J lost 2 bases, and 2 bases stayed unmatched. The CDR3 consists of 14 residues. In DNA form, the CDR3 reads TGTGCCAGCAGCTTAGGCGCGGGAGCCTACGAGCAGTACTTC. Translation: CASSLGAGAYEQYF.

The gene calls are TRBV6-1 and TRBJ1-6, with D perhaps matching TRBD1 (5 bases). V lost 6 bases to trimming and J lost 7 bases, with 7 bases between them. Germline CDR1 and CDR2: MNHNS and SASEGT. The CDR3 is 12 amino acids. CDR3 coding DNA: TGTGCCAGCAGGCGGGGGAATTCACCCCTCCACTTT. It specifies CASRRGNSPLHF.

V is TRBV5-1 and J is TRBJ2-7; TRBD1 matches 9 bases. This CDR3 is built from 14 residues. CDR1 SGHRS and CDR2 YFSETQ come from the germline V gene. Germline trimming cut 3 bases from V and 5 bases from J; bases unmatched to any gene: 6. DNA of the CDR3: TGCGCCAGCAGCTCACCGGGACAGGGCGACGAGCAGTACTTC. Translated: CASSSPGQGDEQYF.

This clone appeared once. This chain joins TRBV9 and TRBJ1-4; maybe TRBD1 (6 bases). The length of the CDR3 is 14 residues. The germline V gene has CDR1 SGDLS and CDR2 YYNGEE. V lost 4 bases to trimming and J lost 8 bases, with 15 bases between them. The CDR3 DNA reads TGTGCCAGCAGCCCGTCGGGGGGCGGGGAAAAACTGTTTTTT. Translated, it gives CASSPSGGGEKLFF.

This clone has only one observation. This chain uses TRBV4-2 with TRBJ2-1, with D possibly TRBD2 on 6 matching bases. V gave up 0 bases and J gave up 3 bases, with 12 bases separating them. There are 16 residues in the CDR3. Germline assignment: CDR1 LGHNA and CDR2 YNFKEQ. The CDR3 protein is CASSQESSADYNEQFF. Written as DNA, the CDR3 is TGTGCCAGCAGCCAAGAGTCTAGCGCAGACTACAATGAGCAGTTCTTC.

This chain joins TRBV7-3 and TRBJ1-2; TRBD1 agrees at 10 bases. CDR3 length: 17 residues. Trimming cost V 4 bases and J 5 bases; bases outside gene matches: 13. From germline, CDR1 is SGHTA and CDR2 FQGTGA. CDR3 sequence: CASSSSGTGAPLYGYTF. CDR3 DNA: TGTGCCAGCAGCTCGTCCGGGACAGGGGCACCACTTTATGGCTACACCTTC.

The V gene is TRBV30, the J gene TRBJ1-5, with TRBD1 matching over 7 bases. J gave up 7 bases and V 1 base, and 4 bases lay outside the gene matches. CDR1 is GTSNPN, CDR2 SVGIG, per germline (reference sequence). The CDR3 contains 13 residues. CDR3 nucleotides: TGTGCCTGGAGTGGAGACAGGGACCAGCCCCAGCATTTT. Translating it yields CAWSGDRDQPQHF.

This clone was seen once. This chain joins TRBV7-8 and TRBJ2-1, with TRBD2 identical over 10 bases. Trimming cost V 1 base and J 1 base; bases outside gene matches: 1. This CDR3 is 16 amino acids long. Germline loops: CDR1 SGHVS, CDR2 FQNEAQ. The CDR3 is CASSLGTSGSYNEQFF. CDR3 DNA: TGTGCCAGCAGCTTAGGGACTAGCGGTTCCTACAATGAGCAGTTCTTC.

The chain has TRBV5-5 and TRBJ2-1; 9 bases map to TRBD2. Germline CDR1 is SGHKS and CDR2 is YYEKEE (reference sequence). After removal of 2 bases from V and 7 bases from J, the junction contained 7 bases not matched to a gene. The CDR3 totals 15 residues. CDR3 sequence (DNA): TGTGCCAGCAGCTTTGTGACTAGCGGACAGAATGAGCAGTTCTTC. Translated: CASSFVTSGQNEQFF.

The CDR3 DNA reads TGTGCCAGTAGTATAGCTCCGGGGGGCCTATTTTATGGCTACACCTTC. Protein: CASSIAPGGLFYGYTF. V and J are TRBV19 and TRBJ1-2; D perhaps matches TRBD1 (6 bases). The CDR3 extends over 16 amino acids. Germline values: CDR1 LNHDA, CDR2 SQIVND (reference sequence). Deletions cut 1 base from V and 5 bases from J, with 17 bases between.